This passage covers 26 T cell receptor beta chains from one sample sequenced in a study of blood T cell repertoires in COVID-19. Profiled with immunoSEQ multiplex PCR; TCRdb holds only in-frame clones, not every one. The sample holds about 210,000 clones, 70% to 90% seen once. Sequencing was done on a sample of peripheral blood. The receptors shown here come from a woman in her thirties or forties with acute or convalescent COVID-19.

The V gene is TRBV7-8, the J gene TRBJ1-4; the match to TRBD1 covers 8 bases. The germline V gene encodes CDR1 SGHVS and CDR2 FQNEAQ. V shed 5 bases, J shed 8 bases, and the junction held 7 bases outside the gene matches. The CDR3 is 14 amino acids. The CDR3 protein is CASSQQGAGEKLFF. The CDR3 DNA is TGTGCCAGCAGCCAGCAGGGGGCAGGGGAAAAACTGTTTTTT. Variable domain in full (rest from reference TRBV7-8 and TRBJ1-4): GAGVSQSPRYKVAKRGQDVALRCDPISGHVSLFWYQQALGQGPEFLTYFQNEAQLDKSGLPSDRFFAERPEGSVSTLKIQRTQQEDSAVYLCASSQQGAGEKLFFGSGTQLSVL.

The chain employs TRBV6-6 and TRBJ2-2, with 8 bases fitting TRBD1. The J segment lost 1 base and the V segment lost 6 bases, leaving 1 base of the junction unmatched. The CDR3 covers 14 residues. Looked up from germline, CDR1 is MNHNY and CDR2 is SVGAGI (reference sequence). Here the CDR3 reads CASRGQENTGELFF. Here the CDR3 DNA reads TGTGCCAGCAGGGGACAGGAGAACACCGGGGAGCTGTTTTTT.

The gene calls are TRBV9 and TRBJ1-4; D uncertain. CDR1 is SGDLS and CDR2 is YYNGEE in the germline V gene. CDR3 size: 13 residues. Trimming removed 0 bases at V and 12 bases at J, with 12 bases between. CDR3 amino acids: CASSVESNFQLFF. The CDR3 DNA sequence: TGTGCCAGCAGCGTAGAGAGTAACTTCCAACTGTTTTTT.

The CDR3: CASSQNLYGYTF. The CDR3 DNA reads TGTGCCAGCAGCCAAAATCTCTATGGCTACACCTTC. The chain joins TRBV14 to TRBJ1-2; D is unclear. This CDR3 is 12 amino acids long. V lost 2 bases to trimming and J lost 4 bases, with 5 bases between them. Germline CDR1 is SGHDN and CDR2 is FVKESK.

The genes are TRBV6-4 and TRBJ2-2; TRBD1 is a possible D gene (5 bases). The germline V and J ends were trimmed by 0 bases and 0 bases, with 14 bases remaining between them. This CDR3 region has 18 residues. Germline CDR1 and CDR2: MRHNA and SNTAGT. CDR3 loop: CASSDSYGAHSNTGELFF. For the CDR3, the DNA is TGTGCCAGCAGTGACTCGTATGGGGCACATTCGAACACCGGGGAGCTGTTTTTT.

The chain has TRBV7-3 and TRBJ2-5; TRBD2 matches 10 bases. The ends lost 4 bases at V and 2 bases at J; junction bases unmatched: 4. Germline lookup yields CDR1 SGHTA and CDR2 FQGTGA. The CDR3 covers 15 residues. The DNA for the CDR3 is TGTGCCAGCAGCTCATTAGCGGGGGGACAAGAGACCCAGTACTTC. It codes for CASSSLAGGQETQYF. Together with reference TRBV7-3 and TRBJ2-5, the CDR3 gives the full variable domain: GAGVSQTPSNKVTEKGKYVELRCDPISGHTALYWYRQSLGQGPEFLIYFQGTGAADDSGLPNDRFFAVRPEGSVSTLKIQRTERGDSAVYLCASSSLAGGQETQYFGPGTRLLVL.

This clone has just a few counts. The rearrangement links TRBV6-6 to TRBJ1-6, with D unresolved. Deletions cut 8 bases from V and 10 bases from J, with 9 bases between. Germline CDR1 MNHNY, CDR2 SVGAGI (reference sequence). CDR3 length: 11 amino acids. The CDR3 here is CASSSLSPLHF. In DNA form, the CDR3 reads TGTGCCAGCTCTAGTCTCTCACCCCTCCACTTT.

CDR3 nucleotides: TGTGCCAGCAGCTTAGGACATAATAGCAATCAGCCCCAGCATTTT. Its protein is CASSLGHNSNQPQHF. The rearrangement uses TRBV13 and TRBJ1-5, with D unresolved. The CDR3 loop spans 15 amino acids. Germline V gene data show CDR1 as PRHDT and CDR2 as FYEKMQ (reference sequence). V shed 0 bases and J shed 0 bases, with 6 bases lying between them. Combining the CDR3 with reference TRBV13 and TRBJ1-5 gives the whole variable domain AAGVIQSPRHLIKEKRETATLKCYPIPRHDTVYWYQQGPGQDPQFLISFYEKMQSDKGSIPDRFSAQQFSDYHSELNMSSLELGDSALYFCASSLGHNSNQPQHFGDGTRLSIL.

The chain combines TRBV10-3 with TRBJ1-1, with D unclear. There are 14 residues in the CDR3. Trimming left V 2 bases short and J 5 bases short, with 12 bases between. Germline V gene data show CDR1 as ENHRY and CDR2 as SYGVKD. CDR3 amino acids: CAISERGLGTEAFF. The CDR3 DNA reads TGTGCCATCAGTGAGCGGGGTTTAGGAACTGAAGCTTTCTTT.

The chain employs TRBV5-4 and TRBJ2-7, with 8 bases that match TRBD2. Germline V gene data show CDR1 as SGHNT and CDR2 as YYREEE (reference sequence). V lost 2 bases, J lost 6 bases, and 10 bases stayed unmatched. The CDR3 length is 15 residues. The CDR3 DNA follows: TGTGCCAGCAGCTTTGGCGGGGGGCAATTTCGCGAGCAGTACGTC. Translation: CASSFGGGQFREQYV.

The chain has TRBV2 and TRBJ1-2; 9 bases line up with TRBD1. Trimming removed 8 bases from V and 8 bases from J; junction bases left unmatched: 6. The CDR3 covers 12 residues. Germline CDR1 reads SNHLY; CDR2 reads FYNNEI. This CDR3 reads CASLGQGKGYTF. As DNA, the CDR3 is TGTGCCAGCCTCGGACAGGGGAAGGGCTACACCTTC.

The chain is built from TRBV6-5 and TRBJ1-3; 7 bases are a match to TRBD1. The CDR3 runs to 13 residues. V lost 6 bases and J lost 8; bases outside the gene matches: 7. Per germline, CDR1 MNHEY and CDR2 SVGAGI. The CDR3 loop is CASSRDSWDTIYF. In DNA form, the CDR3 reads TGTGCCAGCAGCCGGGACAGCTGGGACACCATATATTTT.

The V and J genes are TRBV2 and TRBJ1-2; D not resolved. V lost 4 bases to trimming and J lost 5 bases, with 14 bases between them. CDR3 size: 14 residues. Germline assignment: CDR1 SNHLY and CDR2 FYNNEI. CDR3 DNA sequence: TGTGCCAGCAGTGCCCAAACCAGGCAATATGGCTACACCTTC. It codes for CASSAQTRQYGYTF.

The chain links TRBV15 to TRBJ2-5; 10 nucleotides agree with TRBD2. CDR1 and CDR2 from the germline V gene are LNHNV and YYDKDF (reference sequence). V was pared by 5 bases and J by 1 base, with 7 bases of the junction left unmatched. The CDR3 extends over 16 amino acids. CDR3 amino acids: CATSGRSSGGQETQYF. DNA of the CDR3: TGTGCCACCAGCGGCCGATCTAGCGGGGGCCAAGAGACCCAGTACTTC.

This clone was seen a single time. This chain connects TRBV2 to TRBJ1-5, with D possibly TRBD1 on 6 matching bases. The CDR3 is 11 amino acids. Germline V gives CDR1 SNHLY, CDR2 FYNNEI. Trimming stripped 5 bases from V and 11 bases from J, with 10 bases between. CDR3 sequence: CASSLQGTQHF. In DNA, the CDR3 is TGTGCCAGCAGTCTACAGGGTACCCAGCATTTT. The entire variable domain, with the rest obtained from reference TRBV2 and TRBJ1-5, is as follows: EPEVTQTPSHQVTQMGQEVILRCVPISNHLYFYWYRQILGQKVEFLVSFYNNEISEKSEIFDDQFSVERPDGSNFTLKIRSTKLEDSAMYFCASSLQGTQHFGDGTRLSIL.

This clone occurred once. The gene calls are TRBV13 and TRBJ1-1; the match to TRBD1 covers 11 bases. Germline V gene data show CDR1 as PRHDT and CDR2 as FYEKMQ (reference sequence). V lost 5 bases, J lost 5 bases, and 13 bases stayed unmatched. The CDR3 totals 17 residues. As DNA, the CDR3 is TGTGCCAGCAGCCCCGGGGGGACAGGGGGAGGAGGAACTGAAGCTTTCTTT. This translates into CASSPGGTGGGGTEAFF.

The genes are TRBV5-1 and TRBJ1-2; D is uncertain. V gave up 3 bases and J gave up 9 bases, with 15 bases separating them. This CDR3 comprises 13 residues. Germline CDR1 is SGHRS and CDR2 is YFSETQ. CDR3 nucleotides: TGCGCCAGCAGCTCTACCCTCGGAGGAAGCTACACCTTC. The encoded protein is CASSSTLGGSYTF.

The chain links TRBV7-2 to TRBJ2-1, with TRBD2 matching 14 bases. This CDR3 is 16 amino acids long. Germline V gene data show CDR1 as SGHTA and CDR2 as FQGNSA. J was trimmed by 8 bases and V by 1 base; bases with no gene match: 4. CDR3 region: CASSLGGLAGGDEQFF. CDR3 coding DNA: TGTGCCAGCAGCTTAGGTGGACTAGCGGGGGGCGATGAGCAGTTCTTC. Based on the CDR3 plus reference TRBV7-2 and TRBJ2-1, the full variable domain is GAGVSQSPSNKVTEKGKDVELRCDPISGHTALYWYRQSLGQGLEFLIYFQGNSAPDKSGLPSDRFSAERTGGSVSTLTIQRTQQEDSAVYLCASSLGGLAGGDEQFFGPGTRLTVL.

The CDR3 DNA reads as TGTGCCAGCTCACCACCTCGCCAGAGACTAACCGGGGAGCTGTTTTTT. Translated: CASSPPRQRLTGELFF. The chain joins TRBV18 to TRBJ2-2; weak D call: TRBD2 (5 bases). The CDR3 extends over 16 amino acids. Germline V gene data show CDR1 as KGHSH and CDR2 as LQKENI. V lost 0 bases and J 5 bases, leaving 13 bases between the germline ends.

The chain recombines TRBV15 with TRBJ1-2; no firm D call. Trimming stripped 4 bases from V and 8 bases from J, with 11 bases between. Germline V lookup: CDR1 LNHNV, CDR2 YYDKDF (reference sequence). The CDR3 has 12 residues. CDR3 DNA: TGTGCCACCAGCATCTTCGAGGCGGGCTACACCTTC. Translation gives CATSIFEAGYTF.

The chain carries TRBV5-8 and TRBJ2-7, with D possibly TRBD1 on 6 matching bases. Trimming took off 2 bases at V and 3 bases at J, with 15 bases between the two ends. CDR3 length: 15 amino acids. Germline CDR1 SGHTS, CDR2 YDEGEE. CDR3 in DNA: TGTGCCAGCAGCTTAGGGCCGACAGGAGGCTACGAGCAGTACGTC. It specifies CASSLGPTGGYEQYV.

The rearrangement links TRBV9 to TRBJ1-4; TRBD1 might be the D (6 bases). This CDR3 has 15 residues. V was trimmed by 0 bases and J by 8 bases, leaving 14 bases between them. Per the germline V gene, CDR1 is SGDLS and CDR2 is YYNGEE. The CDR3 nucleotides are TGTGCCAGCAGCGTAGAGCGGGACAAAGGGGAAAAACTGTTTTTT. Translation gives CASSVERDKGEKLFF.

The chain couples TRBV5-6 to TRBJ1-2; 7 nucleotides match TRBD1. Germline V gives CDR1 SGHDT, CDR2 YYEEEE. V shed 5 bases, J shed 8 bases, and the junction held 18 bases outside the gene matches. CDR3 length equals 16 residues. The DNA of the CDR3 is TGTGCCAGCAGTCTGACAGGGACCTTGTTTAGTGGGGGCTACACCTTC. This sequence encodes CASSLTGTLFSGGYTF.

J is TRBJ1-5 and V is TRBV2; no reliable D call. Trimming left V 6 bases short and J 0 bases short, with 6 bases between. The CDR3 sequence is 13 residues long. CDR1 is SNHLY, CDR2 FYNNEI, per germline. The CDR3 nucleotides are TGTGCCAGCAGCGGGGATAGCAATCAGCCCCAGCATTTT. Residues: CASSGDSNQPQHF.

The chain has TRBV7-9 and TRBJ2-3, with 8 bases aligning to TRBD1. CDR1 and CDR2 (germline): SEHNR, FQNEAQ (reference sequence). The CDR3 has 16 residues. Losses at the gene ends were 3 bases for V and 7 bases for J; bases not matched to a gene: 12. Here the CDR3 reads CASSLLGGQGANTQYF. Written as DNA, the CDR3 is TGTGCCAGCAGCTTGCTGGGGGGCCAGGGGGCGAATACGCAGTATTTT.

The chain uses TRBV27 and TRBJ1-1; 7 positions match TRBD1. Per the germline V gene, CDR1 is MNHEY and CDR2 is SMNVEV (reference sequence). V lost 4 bases and J lost 3; bases outside the gene matches: 5. This CDR3 spans 14 amino acids. The CDR3 coding sequence is TGTGCCAGCAGTTATCAGGGGGATTACACTGAAGCTTTCTTT. Translation: CASSYQGDYTEAFF.